A single sample gave rise to the 16 T cell receptor beta chains below, sequenced in a study of CD8 T cells in Susac syndrome. After extraction with the RNeasy kit, about 0.5 to 1 ug of the RNA was reverse transcribed using random hexamers. A single record per CDR3 protein comes from TCRdb applying MiXCR to the immunoSEQ multiplex PCR reads. The table has roughly 300,000 distinct CDR3 sequences, approximately 84% seen once. Input material: CD8+ T cells from PBMCs. The receptors originated from a human donor with multiple sclerosis.

In this sample, this clonotype turned up once. At one of its ends the junction is not consistent with the germline gene, which may arise from a read error. The chain joins TRBV7-7 to TRBJ2-5; D might be TRBD2 (6 bases). This CDR3 spans 13 amino acids. Germline CDR1 SSHAT, CDR2 FNYEAQ (reference sequence). The CDR3 is CASSSKAGETQYF. CDR3 coding DNA: TGTGCTAGCAGCTCTAAGGCGGGGGAGACCCAGTACTTC. Filled out from reference TRBV7-7 and TRBJ2-5, the complete variable domain reads GAGVSQSPRYKVTKRGQDVTLRCDPISSHATLYWYQQALGQGPEFLTYFNYEAQPDKSGLPSDRFSAERPEGSISTLTIQRTEQRDSAMYRCASSSKAGETQYFGPGTRLLVL.

The chain joins TRBV19 to TRBJ1-1; TRBD1 might be the D (6 bases). The CDR3 runs to 14 residues. CDR1 is LNHDA and CDR2 is SQIVND in the germline V gene (reference sequence). Trimming stripped 7 bases from V and 1 base from J, with 13 bases between. The CDR3 DNA reads TGTGCCAGTAACAGACAGGTGGGGAACACTGAAGCTTTCTTT. Translation gives CASNRQVGNTEAFF. Filled out from reference TRBV19 and TRBJ1-1, the complete variable domain reads DGGITQSPKYLFRKEGQNVTLSCEQNLNHDAMYWYRQDPGQGLRLIYYSQIVNDFQKGDIAEGYSVSREKKESFPLTVTSAQKNPTAFYLCASNRQVGNTEAFFGQGTRLTVV.

V gene TRBV28 combines with J gene TRBJ2-7; the D is unclear. The germline CDR1 and CDR2 sequences are MDHEN and SYDVKM. The CDR3 length is 13 residues. V lost 5 bases to trimming and J lost 2 bases, with 10 bases between them. CDR3 region: CASSIGSAYEQYF. The CDR3, as DNA: TGTGCCAGCAGTATCGGCAGCGCCTACGAGCAGTACTTC.

The chain joins TRBV3-1 to TRBJ2-7; 7 nucleotides agree with TRBD1. Per germline, CDR1 LGHDT and CDR2 YNNKEL (reference sequence). The CDR3 contains 16 residues. With 4 bases clipped from V and 3 bases from J, the junction kept 12 bases outside the gene matches. The DNA of the CDR3 is TGTGCCAGCAGCCCGTTGACAGGGCCCACCATCTACGAGCAGTACTTC. Its translation: CASSPLTGPTIYEQYF.

The J gene is TRBJ2-1, the V gene TRBV9; TRBD2 matches at 10 bases. CDR1 is SGDLS, CDR2 YYNGEE, per germline. The V segment lost 0 bases and the J segment 7 bases; nucleotides outside the gene matches: 4. The CDR3 extends over 15 amino acids. For the CDR3, the DNA is TGTGCCAGCAGCGTAGCTAGCGGGAGTTTTAATGAGCAGTTCTTC. Amino acid sequence: CASSVASGSFNEQFF.

The V and J genes are TRBV28 and TRBJ2-1; 9 bases agree with TRBD2. The germline CDR1 and CDR2 sequences are MDHEN and SYDVKM. This CDR3 has 16 amino acids. The V gene end was trimmed by 5 bases and the J gene end by 4 bases; junction bases not matched to a gene: 9. In DNA form, the CDR3 reads TGTGCCAGCAGTACCGTAACTAGCGGGCCTTACAATGAGCAGTTCTTC. Amino acid sequence: CASSTVTSGPYNEQFF.

The J gene is TRBJ2-4, the V gene TRBV20-1, with 7 bases aligning to TRBD2. The germline CDR1 and CDR2 sequences are DFQATT and SNEGSKA (reference sequence). This CDR3 has 15 residues. Trimming took 5 bases from V and 0 from J; bases not matched to a gene: 7. The CDR3: CSAVGLEIAKNIQYF. Here the CDR3 DNA reads TGCAGTGCTGTAGGACTAGAAATAGCCAAAAACATTCAGTACTTC.

The rearrangement uses TRBV6-6 and TRBJ2-1, with 10 bases that match TRBD2. V gave up 11 bases and J gave up 2 bases; unmatched junction bases: 6. Germline V gives CDR1 MNHNY, CDR2 SVGAGI (reference sequence). This CDR3 spans 14 amino acids. The CDR3 sequence: CACQGLAPYNEQFF. Here the CDR3 DNA reads TGTGCCTGCCAGGGACTAGCGCCCTACAATGAGCAGTTCTTC.

The chain employs TRBV28 and TRBJ2-7; no firm D call. V lost 7 bases to trimming and J lost 0 bases, with 13 bases between them. Germline CDR1 and CDR2: MDHEN and SYDVKM. The CDR3 runs 14 residues. As DNA, the CDR3 is TGTGCCAGCAAGCTCGTAGGAAGCTCCTACGAGCAGTACTTC. Its translation: CASKLVGSSYEQYF.

This clonotype occurred a few times. The chain employs TRBV27 and TRBJ2-7; TRBD2 is a possible D gene (7 bases). Trimming took 4 bases from V and 2 from J, leaving 15 bases between them. Germline V gene lookup returns CDR1 MNHEY and CDR2 SMNVEV (reference sequence). The CDR3 has 15 amino acids. The CDR3 DNA reads TGTGCCAGCAGTTGGGGGGAAGGGGGGGCCTACGAGCAGTACTTC. Protein sequence: CASSWGEGGAYEQYF.

The chain employs TRBV5-6 and TRBJ2-5; TRBD1 agrees at 7 bases. Germline trimming cut 2 bases from V and 4 bases from J; bases unmatched to any gene: 5. The CDR3 is 14 residues long. CDR1 and CDR2 from the germline V gene are SGHDT and YYEEEE. The DNA for the CDR3 is TGTGCCAGCAGCTTTCAGGGGGTGGTAGAGACCCAGTACTTC. This codes for CASSFQGVVETQYF.

The chain carries TRBV27 and TRBJ2-6; D call uncertain. The CDR3 extends over 20 amino acids. Per the germline V gene, CDR1 is MNHEY and CDR2 is SMNVEV (reference sequence). Deletions cut 1 base from V and 0 bases from J, with 19 bases between. CDR3 bases: TGTGCCAGCAGTTTATTCCCCACCCTTCCTACGATCTCTGGGGCCAACGTCCTGACTTTC. Its translation: CASSLFPTLPTISGANVLTF.

The chain is built from TRBV6-1 and TRBJ1-3; D is undetermined. Germline loops: CDR1 MNHNS, CDR2 SASEGT. The V and J ends lost 5 bases and 4 bases respectively, with 18 bases between them. CDR3 size: 16 residues. CDR3: CASSPFTRALGNTIYF. The CDR3 nucleotides are TGTGCCAGCAGTCCCTTTACCCGAGCTCTAGGAAACACCATATATTTT.

The gene calls are TRBV7-9 and TRBJ2-1, with 11 bases fitting TRBD2. Germline assignment: CDR1 SEHNR and CDR2 FQNEAQ (reference sequence). This CDR3 is 17 amino acids long. The V and J ends lost 1 base and 12 bases, in that order; junction bases with no gene match: 14. The CDR3 DNA reads as TGTGCCAGCAGCTTAGACCCTACTAGCGGGAGACGTTTTGGGCAGTTCTTC. Protein product: CASSLDPTSGRRFGQFF.

The DNA for the CDR3 is TGTGCCAGCAGCCTGAGGGGGGCACCTAACTATGGCTACACCTTC. Translation gives CASSLRGAPNYGYTF. The chain is built from TRBV27 and TRBJ1-2, with a tentative D call TRBD1 (6 bases). The germline V gene encodes CDR1 MNHEY and CDR2 SMNVEV (reference sequence). CDR3 length: 15 residues. Trimming took off 6 bases at V and 0 bases at J, with 14 bases between the two ends.

The CDR3 is CASSQTREGYTEAFF. The CDR3 DNA follows: TGTGCCAGCAGCCAAACTCGAGAAGGTTACACTGAAGCTTTCTTT. The genes are TRBV2 and TRBJ1-1; the D is unclear. V lost 6 bases and J lost 3, with 17 bases in between. Per germline, CDR1 SNHLY and CDR2 FYNNEI. The CDR3 covers 15 residues. Variable domain in full (rest from reference TRBV2 and TRBJ1-1): EPEVTQTPSHQVTQMGQEVILRCVPISNHLYFYWYRQILGQKVEFLVSFYNNEISEKSEIFDDQFSVERPDGSNFTLKIRSTKLEDSAMYFCASSQTREGYTEAFFGQGTRLTVV.